Shown below are 7 T cell receptor beta chains from a single sample sequenced in a study of blood T cells in healthy people across ages. The use of a sample-barcoded 5' primer and a J-beta primer mix characterized a second PCR of roughly 6 to 11 cycles. TCRdb independently ran MiXCR on the 5' RACE reads; one entry per CDR3 protein. The sample holds about 1.5 million distinct CDR3 sequences, roughly two fifths seen once. Sequencing input: blood. These receptors all stem from a woman under 30 in good health.

The chain joins TRBV7-2 to TRBJ1-5; TRBD1 aligns across 11 bases. Unmatched junction bases numbered 5, after V lost 4 bases and J lost 6 bases. The CDR3 has 15 residues. Germline assignment: CDR1 SGHTA and CDR2 FQGNSA. The DNA of the CDR3 is TGTGCCAGCAGCTCCGGACAGGGGGCTGTTCAGCCCCAGCATTTT. It codes for CASSSGQGAVQPQHF. Full variable domain (remainder filled in from reference TRBV7-2 and TRBJ1-5): GAGVSQSPSNKVTEKGKDVELRCDPISGHTALYWYRQSLGQGLEFLIYFQGNSAPDKSGLPSDRFSAERTGGSVSTLTIQRTQQEDSAVYLCASSSGQGAVQPQHFGDGTRLSIL.

This chain joins TRBV20-1 and TRBJ2-1; D may match TRBD1 or TRBD2 (5 bases each). Trimming took off 2 bases at V and 2 bases at J, with 13 bases between the two ends. The CDR3 is 15 amino acids. Germline CDR1 reads DFQATT; CDR2 reads SNEGSKA (reference sequence). CDR3 loop: CSARQGPPTYNEQFF. The CDR3 coding sequence is TGCAGTGCTAGACAGGGACCGCCCACCTACAATGAGCAGTTCTTC.

V is TRBV20-1 and J is TRBJ2-1; tentatively, D is TRBD1 or TRBD2 (5 bases each). CDR3 length: 17 amino acids. With 0 bases removed from V and 2 bases from J, the gap between germline ends came to 17 bases. Germline V lookup: CDR1 DFQATT, CDR2 SNEGSKA (reference sequence). This CDR3 reads CSARDQTGTVTYNEQFF. DNA for the CDR3: TGCAGTGCTAGAGATCAAACCGGGACGGTGACCTACAATGAGCAGTTCTTC.

For this clonotype: One end of the junction does not line up with germline, which may come from a read error. The chain carries TRBV19 and TRBJ2-1; the D gene could be TRBD1 or TRBD2 (7 bases each). This CDR3 is built from 13 residues. Germline CDR1 is LNHDA and CDR2 is SQIVND (reference sequence). The CDR3 DNA follows: TGTGCCATAGACAGGGAGGGGCACAATGGGCAGTTCTTC. This encodes CAIDREGHNGQFF.

The V and J genes are TRBV27 and TRBJ2-2; D is possibly TRBD2 (5 bases). This CDR3 contains 15 residues. In germline, CDR1 is MNHEY, CDR2 SMNVEV (reference sequence). The V end was cut by 5 bases, the J end by 4 bases, with 14 bases between. The CDR3 reads CASSAEVASTGELFF. The CDR3 DNA is TGTGCCAGCAGTGCCGAGGTAGCGAGCACCGGGGAGCTGTTTTTT.

This clonotype was seen a few times. The rearrangement uses TRBV3-1 and TRBJ1-1; D unclear. Trimming shortened V by 0 bases and J by 11 bases, and 7 bases separated the two germline ends. The CDR3 runs to 11 residues. The germline V gene encodes CDR1 LGHDT and CDR2 YNNKEL (reference sequence). The CDR3 coding sequence is TGTGCCAGCAGCCAAGAATCGGCGGCTTTCTTT. Protein sequence: CASSQESAAFF.

This clonotype was detected only a few times. The J gene is TRBJ2-1, the V gene TRBV5-1; D is ambiguous. The CDR3 has 12 residues. Trimming stripped 4 bases from V and 7 bases from J, with 9 bases between. Germline values: CDR1 SGHRS, CDR2 YFSETQ. CDR3 region: CASSRALNEQFF. In nucleotides, the CDR3 is TGCGCCAGCAGCCGGGCCTTGAATGAGCAGTTCTTC.